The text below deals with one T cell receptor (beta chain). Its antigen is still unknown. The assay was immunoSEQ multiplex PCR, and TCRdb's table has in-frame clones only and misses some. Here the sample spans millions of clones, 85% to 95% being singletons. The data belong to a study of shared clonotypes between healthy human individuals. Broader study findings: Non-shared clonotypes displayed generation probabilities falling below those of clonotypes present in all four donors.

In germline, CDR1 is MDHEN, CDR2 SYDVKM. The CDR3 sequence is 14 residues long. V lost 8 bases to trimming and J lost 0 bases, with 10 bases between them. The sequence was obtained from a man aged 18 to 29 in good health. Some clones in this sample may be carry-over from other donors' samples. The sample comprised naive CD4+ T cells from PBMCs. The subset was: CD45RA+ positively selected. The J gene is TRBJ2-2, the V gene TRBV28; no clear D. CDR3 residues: CASLRVPNTGELFF. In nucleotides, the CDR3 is TGTGCCAGCCTCCGAGTCCCGAACACCGGGGAGCTGTTTTTT.